These 4 T cell receptor beta chains came from one sample sequenced in a study of blood T cells in healthy people across ages. A second PCR of about 7 to 12 cycles used a sample-barcoded 5' primer and a J-beta primer mix. TCRdb processed the 5' RACE reads anew with MiXCR; each CDR3 protein has one entry. The sample lists 700,000 or so distinct CDR3 sequences, 22% occurring once. The sample was blood. These receptors were taken from a man in his 70s in good health.

CDR3 in amino acids: CAISEETGSTDTQYF. CDR3 in DNA: TGTGCCATCAGCGAGGAAACGGGTTCCACAGATACGCAGTATTTT. The chain links TRBV10-3 to TRBJ2-3; D remains unclear. Trimming took off 6 bases at V and 2 bases at J, with 15 bases between the two ends. Germline-derived CDR1 and CDR2 are ENHRY and SYGVKD. The CDR3 extends over 15 amino acids.

Only a few counts were recorded for this clonotype. V gene TRBV5-1 combines with J gene TRBJ2-7; D gene ambiguous. Germline values: CDR1 SGHRS, CDR2 YFSETQ. This CDR3 spans 14 amino acids. Trimming cost V 1 base and J 2 bases, with 10 bases left between them. The CDR3 loop is CASSLRTLAYEQYF. The CDR3 DNA follows: TGCGCCAGCAGCTTGCGAACGTTGGCCTACGAGCAGTACTTC.

The chain is built from TRBV5-6 and TRBJ1-4, with D possibly matching TRBD1 (5 bases). Looked up from germline, CDR1 is SGHDT and CDR2 is YYEEEE. Trimming removed 0 bases from V and 7 bases from J, with 19 bases in between. The CDR3 totals 17 residues. Written as DNA, the CDR3 is TGTGCCAGCAGCTTGGTGGCGCAGCCTAGCGGGGGTGAAAAACTGTTTTTT. Translated, it gives CASSLVAQPSGGEKLFF.

This clonotype was counted only a few times. The rearrangement links TRBV18 to TRBJ2-5; 10 bases align to TRBD2. CDR1 and CDR2 from the germline V gene are KGHSH and LQKENI. The CDR3 consists of 17 residues. V gave up 2 bases and J gave up 11 bases; unmatched junction bases: 17. The CDR3 DNA follows: TGTGCCAGCTCACCAAATACGATCCCTAGCGGGGGCGTGGAGCAGTACTTC. This sequence encodes CASSPNTIPSGGVEQYF.